Below are 8 T cell receptor beta chains sequenced from a single sample in a study of blood T cell repertoires in COVID-19 (dated by TCRdb to 2020 to 2022). The library was generated by the immunoSEQ multiplex PCR assay. The clones in this table, taken by TCRdb from immuneACCESS, are in-frame only. Not every clone is retained; where verified, under half of the shortfall comes from an unresolved V gene, and the cause of the rest is unknown. This sample lists 150,000 to 200,000 clones; approximately 80% were detected once. The ten most abundant clones make up about 5% of the sample. Input material: PBMCs or T cells enriched from blood (not recorded which). These receptor sequences come from a woman aged 60-70 years with acute COVID-19.

This chain connects TRBV30 to TRBJ2-7; D may be TRBD1 (7 bases). Trimming pared 3 bases from V and 0 bases from J, leaving 12 bases between. Germline V gene data show CDR1 as GTSNPN and CDR2 as SVGIG (reference sequence). This CDR3 region has 14 residues. The CDR3 DNA sequence: TGTGCCTGGAGCTGGGGGGACAGCTCCTACGAGCAGTACTTC. It translates to CAWSWGDSSYEQYF.

Concerning this clone itself: The germline gene is not matched at one end of the junction; a read error may be the cause. The rearrangement uses TRBV2 and TRBJ1-5; D gene ambiguous. This CDR3 is 14 amino acids long. Germline V gives CDR1 SNHLY, CDR2 FYNNEI. This chain's CDR3 is CASREGPPNQPQHF. The CDR3 nucleotides read TGTGCCAGCAGGGAAGGGCCCCCTAATCAGCCCCAGCATTTT.

The chain employs TRBV6-5 and TRBJ1-2; unclear D gene. The CDR3 extends over 14 amino acids. V shed 0 bases and J shed 4 bases, with 9 bases lying between them. CDR1 and CDR2 from the germline V gene are MNHEY and SVGAGI. The DNA for the CDR3 is TGTGCCAGCAGTTACTCCACAACTACCTATGGCTACACCTTC. Its protein product is CASSYSTTTYGYTF.

The J gene is TRBJ2-1, the V gene TRBV9, with TRBD2 identical over 14 bases. Trimming removed 4 bases from V and 0 bases from J; junction bases left unmatched: 3. Germline CDR1 is SGDLS and CDR2 is YYNGEE. This CDR3 spans 17 amino acids. The CDR3 bases are TGTGCCAGCAGCTCCGGGACTAGCGGGAGCTCCTACAATGAGCAGTTCTTC. It specifies CASSSGTSGSSYNEQFF.

This chain joins TRBV7-9 and TRBJ1-2, with 9 positions matching TRBD1. The CDR3 covers 16 residues. Germline-derived CDR1 and CDR2 are SEHNR and FQNEAQ (reference sequence). After removal of 5 bases from V and 8 bases from J, the junction contained 15 bases not matched to a gene. The CDR3 spells CASSIWTGTGSRGYTF. CDR3 coding DNA: TGTGCCAGCAGCATCTGGACCGGGACAGGGAGTCGAGGCTACACCTTC.

This chain connects TRBV7-9 to TRBJ1-5, with 12 bases that match TRBD1. J gave up 4 bases and V 1 base, and 2 bases lay outside the gene matches. Germline-derived CDR1 and CDR2 are SEHNR and FQNEAQ (reference sequence). The CDR3 has 16 amino acids. The CDR3 coding sequence is TGTGCCAGCAGCTTAGGGGACAGGGGGCCGAATCAGCCCCAGCATTTT. Translation: CASSLGDRGPNQPQHF.

This chain connects TRBV9 to TRBJ1-3, with D tentatively TRBD1 (5 bases). V lost 1 base, J lost 0 bases, and 11 bases lay in between. The CDR3 runs 16 residues. Germline V gene lookup returns CDR1 SGDLS and CDR2 YYNGEE. This CDR3 is CASSVTDSDSGNTIYF. CDR3 sequence (DNA): TGTGCCAGCAGCGTAACCGACAGTGACTCTGGAAACACCATATATTTT.

This clone was seen only a few times. This rearrangement joins TRBV19 to TRBJ2-7, with 8 nucleotides matching TRBD2. The CDR3 covers 14 residues. The V and J ends lost 5 bases and 0 bases, in that order; junction bases with no gene match: 3. Germline CDR1 and CDR2: LNHDA and SQIVND (reference sequence). The chain's CDR3 is CASSSRGGSYEQYF. DNA of the CDR3: TGTGCCAGTAGTTCTCGGGGGGGCTCCTACGAGCAGTACTTC.